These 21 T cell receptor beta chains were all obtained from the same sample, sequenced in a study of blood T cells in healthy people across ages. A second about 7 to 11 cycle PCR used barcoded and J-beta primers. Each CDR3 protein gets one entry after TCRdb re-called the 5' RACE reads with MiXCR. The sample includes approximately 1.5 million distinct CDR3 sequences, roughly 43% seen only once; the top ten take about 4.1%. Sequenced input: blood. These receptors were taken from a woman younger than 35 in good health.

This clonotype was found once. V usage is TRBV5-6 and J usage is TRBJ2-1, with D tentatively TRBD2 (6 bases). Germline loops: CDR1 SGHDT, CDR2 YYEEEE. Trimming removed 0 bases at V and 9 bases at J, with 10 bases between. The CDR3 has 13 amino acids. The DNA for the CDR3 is TGTGCCAGCAGCTTGGTAGCGGTCTTTGAGCAGTTCTTC. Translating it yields CASSLVAVFEQFF.

The CDR3 bases are TGTGCCACCAGCAACCGGAGGGCTAGCACAGATACGCAGTATTTT. Protein: CATSNRRASTDTQYF. This rearrangement joins TRBV15 to TRBJ2-3; a possible D gene is TRBD2 (6 bases). Per the germline V gene, CDR1 is LNHNV and CDR2 is YYDKDF (reference sequence). Trimming removed 4 bases from V and 0 bases from J, with 11 bases in between. The CDR3 has 15 residues.

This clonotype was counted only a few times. Written as DNA, the CDR3 is TGTGCCAGCAGGAGTCCTTACTCCTACAATGAGCAGTTCTTC. Protein product: CASRSPYSYNEQFF. The gene calls are TRBV5-5 and TRBJ2-1; D is uncertain. From germline, CDR1 is SGHKS and CDR2 YYEKEE (reference sequence). V lost 5 bases, J lost 0 bases, and 9 bases lay in between. The CDR3 totals 14 residues.

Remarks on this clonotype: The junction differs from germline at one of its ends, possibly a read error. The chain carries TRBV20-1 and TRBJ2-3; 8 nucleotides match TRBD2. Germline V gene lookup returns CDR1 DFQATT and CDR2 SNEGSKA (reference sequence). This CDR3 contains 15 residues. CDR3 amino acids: CSAGDVSGKLYTQYF. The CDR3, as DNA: TGCAGTGCTGGAGATGTTAGCGGGAAGCTTTATACGCAGTATTTT.

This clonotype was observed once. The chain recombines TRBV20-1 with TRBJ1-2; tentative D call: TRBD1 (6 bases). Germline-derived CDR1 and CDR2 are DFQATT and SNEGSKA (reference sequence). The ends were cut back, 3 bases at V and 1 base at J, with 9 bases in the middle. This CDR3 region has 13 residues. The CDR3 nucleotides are TGCAGTGCTAGTAACAGGGATAACTATGGCTACACCTTC. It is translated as CSASNRDNYGYTF.

CDR3: CASGLGSSPYEQFF. CDR3 DNA sequence: TGTGCTAGTGGTTTGGGGTCCTCTCCCTACGAGCAGTTCTTC. This rearrangement joins TRBV12-5 to TRBJ2-1, with no clear D. Germline V gene lookup returns CDR1 LGHNT and CDR2 FRNRAP. V was pared by 1 base and J by 10 bases, with 14 bases between. The CDR3 runs 14 residues.

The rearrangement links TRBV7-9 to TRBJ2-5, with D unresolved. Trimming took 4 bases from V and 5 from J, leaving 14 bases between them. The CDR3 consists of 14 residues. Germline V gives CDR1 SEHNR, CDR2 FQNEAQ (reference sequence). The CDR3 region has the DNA TGTGCCAGCAGCTCTACACTACAACGGGAGACCCAGTACTTC. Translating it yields CASSSTLQRETQYF.

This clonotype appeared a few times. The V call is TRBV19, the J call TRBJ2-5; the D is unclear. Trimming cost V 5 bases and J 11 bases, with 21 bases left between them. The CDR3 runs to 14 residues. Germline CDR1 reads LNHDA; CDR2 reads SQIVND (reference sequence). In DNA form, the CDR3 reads TGTGCCAGTAGTCGGAGTCTAACCCTCAATGAGCAGTACTTC. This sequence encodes CASSRSLTLNEQYF.

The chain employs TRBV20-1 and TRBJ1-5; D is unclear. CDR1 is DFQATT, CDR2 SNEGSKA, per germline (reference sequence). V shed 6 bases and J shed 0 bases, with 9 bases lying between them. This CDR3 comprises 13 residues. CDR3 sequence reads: CSASEYSNQPQHF. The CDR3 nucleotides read TGCAGTGCGTCGGAGTATAGCAATCAGCCCCAGCATTTT.

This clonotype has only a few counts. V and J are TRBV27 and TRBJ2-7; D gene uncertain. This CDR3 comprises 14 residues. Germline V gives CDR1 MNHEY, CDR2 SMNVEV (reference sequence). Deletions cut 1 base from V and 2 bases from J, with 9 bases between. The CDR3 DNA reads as TGTGCCAGCAGTTTATGGACCGGTCCCTACGAGCAGTACTTC. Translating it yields CASSLWTGPYEQYF.

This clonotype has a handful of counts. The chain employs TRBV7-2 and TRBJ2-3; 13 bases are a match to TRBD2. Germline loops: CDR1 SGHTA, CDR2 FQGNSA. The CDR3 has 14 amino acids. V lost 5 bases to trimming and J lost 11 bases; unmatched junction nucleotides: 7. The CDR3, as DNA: TGTGCCAGCAGCACCCGGACTAGCGGGAGAATGCAGTATTTT. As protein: CASSTRTSGRMQYF.

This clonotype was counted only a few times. The CDR3 here is CASRDPSTYGYTF. For the CDR3, the DNA is TGTGCCAGCAGAGACCCCTCTACCTATGGCTACACCTTC. The J gene is TRBJ1-2, the V gene TRBV6-2 or TRBV6-3; D remains ambiguous. The germline V gene has CDR1 MNHEY and CDR2 SVGEGT. This CDR3 is built from 13 residues. Trimming stripped 6 bases from V and 4 bases from J, with 12 bases between.

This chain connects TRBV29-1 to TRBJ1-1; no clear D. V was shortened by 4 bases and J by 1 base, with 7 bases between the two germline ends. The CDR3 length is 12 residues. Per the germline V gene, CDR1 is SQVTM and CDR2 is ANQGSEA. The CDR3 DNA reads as TGCAGCGTTGCCCGGAGGAACACTGAAGCTTTCTTT. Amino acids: CSVARRNTEAFF.

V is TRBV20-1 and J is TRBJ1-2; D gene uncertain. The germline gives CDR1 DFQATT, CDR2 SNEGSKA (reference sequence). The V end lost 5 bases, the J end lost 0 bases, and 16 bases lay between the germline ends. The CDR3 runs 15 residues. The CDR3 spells CSALLPARSNYGYTF. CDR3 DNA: TGCAGTGCTCTCCTGCCCGCCCGCTCTAACTATGGCTACACCTTC.

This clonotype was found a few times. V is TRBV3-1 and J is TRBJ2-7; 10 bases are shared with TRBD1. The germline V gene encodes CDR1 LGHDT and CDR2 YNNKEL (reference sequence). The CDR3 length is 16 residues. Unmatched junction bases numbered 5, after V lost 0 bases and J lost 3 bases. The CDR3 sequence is CASSQDRGTGVYEQYF. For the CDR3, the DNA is TGTGCCAGCAGCCAAGACCGGGGGACAGGGGTCTACGAGCAGTACTTC.

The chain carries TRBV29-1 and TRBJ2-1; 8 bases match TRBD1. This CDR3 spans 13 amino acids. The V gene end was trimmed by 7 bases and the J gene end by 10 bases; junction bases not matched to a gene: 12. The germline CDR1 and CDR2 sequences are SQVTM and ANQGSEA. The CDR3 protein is CSAKKDRDGEQFF. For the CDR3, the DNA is TGCAGCGCAAAGAAGGACAGGGATGGAGAGCAGTTCTTC.

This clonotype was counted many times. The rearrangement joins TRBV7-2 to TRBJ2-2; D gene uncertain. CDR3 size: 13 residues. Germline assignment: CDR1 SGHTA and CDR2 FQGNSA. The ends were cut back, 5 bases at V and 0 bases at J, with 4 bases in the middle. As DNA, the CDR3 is TGTGCCAGCAGCAGTGCGAACACCGGGGAGCTGTTTTTT. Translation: CASSSANTGELFF.

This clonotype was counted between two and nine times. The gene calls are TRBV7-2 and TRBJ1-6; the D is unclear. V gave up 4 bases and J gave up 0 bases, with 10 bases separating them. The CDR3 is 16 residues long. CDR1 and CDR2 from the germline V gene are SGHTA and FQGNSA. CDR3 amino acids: CASSSVDSSYNSPLHF. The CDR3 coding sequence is TGTGCCAGCAGCTCTGTCGATAGCTCCTATAATTCACCCCTCCACTTT. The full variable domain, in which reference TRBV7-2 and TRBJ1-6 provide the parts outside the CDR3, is GAGVSQSPSNKVTEKGKDVELRCDPISGHTALYWYRQSLGQGLEFLIYFQGNSAPDKSGLPSDRFSAERTGGSVSTLTIQRTQQEDSAVYLCASSSVDSSYNSPLHFGNGTRLTVT.

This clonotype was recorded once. The CDR3 bases are TGTGCCAGCAGCATACCGGGACTAGCGGTGGGCAATGAGCAGTTCTTC. Its translation: CASSIPGLAVGNEQFF. The chain joins TRBV7-2 to TRBJ2-1, with 11 bases fitting TRBD2. V lost 5 bases, J lost 6 bases, and 9 bases stayed unmatched. This CDR3 region has 16 residues. CDR1 SGHTA and CDR2 FQGNSA come from the germline V gene.

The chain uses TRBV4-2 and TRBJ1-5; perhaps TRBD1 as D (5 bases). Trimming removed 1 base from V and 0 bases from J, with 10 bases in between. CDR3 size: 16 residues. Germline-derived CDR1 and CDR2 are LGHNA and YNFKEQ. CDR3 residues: CASSQAGKYSNQPQHF. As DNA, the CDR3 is TGTGCCAGCAGCCAAGCAGGGAAGTATAGCAATCAGCCCCAGCATTTT.

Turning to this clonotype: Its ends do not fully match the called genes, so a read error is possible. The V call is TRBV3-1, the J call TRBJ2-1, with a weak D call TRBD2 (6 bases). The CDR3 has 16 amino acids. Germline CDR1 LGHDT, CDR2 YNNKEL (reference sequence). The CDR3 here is CASSQQPSAAYNEQLF. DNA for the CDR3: TGTGCCAGCAGCCAACAGCCTAGCGCCGCCTACAATGAGCAGCTCTTC.